Each of the 19 T cell receptor beta chains below was sequenced from the same sample in a study of T cell responses to AZD1222 COVID-19 vaccine. TCRdb keeps only in-frame clones here, not all; method: immunoSEQ multiplex PCR. The sample shows 150,000 or so clones, around 85% of them seen only once. The sequenced sample was peripheral blood, obtained after recovery from COVID-19. These receptors all stem from an adult who had recovered from COVID-19.

The J gene is TRBJ1-1, the V gene TRBV5-1; D not certain. The CDR3 is 14 amino acids. The germline V gene has CDR1 SGHRS and CDR2 YFSETQ. The V end was cut by 0 bases, the J end by 1 base, with 7 bases between. CDR3 loop: CASSLGKPNTEAFF. In DNA form, the CDR3 reads TGCGCCAGCAGCTTGGGGAAGCCGAACACTGAAGCTTTCTTT.

This sequence joins TRBV2 and TRBJ1-2; D uncertain. V lost 7 bases to trimming and J lost 1 base, with 7 bases between them. This CDR3 has 12 residues. CDR1 and CDR2 from the germline V gene are SNHLY and FYNNEI. The CDR3 loop is CASIGDNYGYTF. CDR3 nucleotide sequence: TGTGCCAGCATCGGGGATAACTATGGCTACACCTTC.

This clone has just one count. The rearrangement uses TRBV19 and TRBJ2-2, with TRBD1 as a possible D gene (6 bases). V dropped 4 bases and J dropped 2 bases, with 11 bases sitting between them. This CDR3 has 15 amino acids. Germline-derived CDR1 and CDR2 are LNHDA and SQIVND (reference sequence). The CDR3 DNA reads as TGTGCCAGTAGTACCACAGGGATCAACACCGGGGAGCTGTTTTTT. This codes for CASSTTGINTGELFF.

This clone was observed a single time. V is TRBV7-2 and J is TRBJ2-7; D is ambiguous. The germline CDR1 and CDR2 sequences are SGHTA and FQGNSA. The germline V and J ends were trimmed by 1 base and 5 bases, with 9 bases remaining between them. The CDR3 length is 13 residues. The CDR3 DNA follows: TGTGCCAGCAGCTTAGTCCGGTCAAACGAGCAGTACTTC. Translating gives CASSLVRSNEQYF.

This clone was found once. The chain employs TRBV5-1 and TRBJ2-2; TRBD1 aligns across 8 bases. CDR1 and CDR2 from the germline V gene are SGHRS and YFSETQ. The CDR3 has 14 amino acids. The trim removed 0 bases at V and 6 bases at J, leaving 1 base unmatched. CDR3 DNA sequence: TGCGCCAGCAGCTTGGTGGGACAGGCCGGGGAGCTGTTTTTT. Its protein is CASSLVGQAGELFF.

V and J are TRBV7-2 and TRBJ1-4; tentative D call: TRBD1 (6 bases). This CDR3 comprises 13 residues. V was cut by 10 bases and J by 0 bases, with 9 bases left in between. The germline V gene has CDR1 SGHTA and CDR2 FQGNSA. The CDR3 loop reads CATTGSTNEKLFF. The CDR3 DNA reads TGTGCCACCACAGGGTCAACTAATGAAAAACTGTTTTTT.

The chain carries TRBV6-2 or TRBV6-3 and TRBJ1-5; D is ambiguous. The CDR3 totals 14 residues. Germline assignment: CDR1 MNHEY and CDR2 SVGEGT. The ends were cut back, 3 bases at V and 1 base at J, with 7 bases in the middle. For the CDR3, the DNA is TGTGCCAGCAGTTATCGGCAGAGCAATCAGCCCCAGCATTTT. Protein: CASSYRQSNQPQHF.

This chain connects TRBV7-6 to TRBJ2-3, with D possibly called TRBD1 or TRBD2 (5 bases each). CDR1 and CDR2 from the germline V gene are SGHVS and FNYEAQ. The CDR3 contains 15 residues. The V and J ends lost 0 bases and 4 bases respectively, with 11 bases between them. The CDR3 DNA is TGTGCCAGCAGCTTAGCGGGACCCCCCGCAGATACGCAGTATTTT. It specifies CASSLAGPPADTQYF.

The genes are TRBV5-1 and TRBJ1-1; TRBD1 matches 8 bases. The V and J ends lost 4 bases and 2 bases, in that order; junction bases with no gene match: 4. Germline CDR1 reads SGHRS; CDR2 reads YFSETQ. The CDR3 loop spans 14 amino acids. CDR3 DNA: TGCGCCAGCAGCCCGACAGGGGCCAACACTGAAGCTTTCTTT. It codes for CASSPTGANTEAFF.

The chain uses TRBV5-1 and TRBJ1-6; D may be TRBD1 (5 bases). Looked up from germline, CDR1 is SGHRS and CDR2 is YFSETQ. The V end lost 1 base, the J end lost 7 bases, and 12 bases lay between the germline ends. The CDR3 loop spans 15 amino acids. The CDR3 DNA follows: TGCGCCAGCAGCTTGTGGGGGAACGGGAATTCACCCCTCCACTTT. Translating it yields CASSLWGNGNSPLHF.

In its sample, this clone was seen once. V is TRBV28 and J is TRBJ1-2, with D possibly matching TRBD1 (6 bases). This CDR3 has 13 residues. The V and J ends lost 10 bases and 7 bases respectively, with 19 bases between them. The germline V gene encodes CDR1 MDHEN and CDR2 SYDVKM. The chain's CDR3 is CAIPPGQWGGYTF. The DNA for the CDR3 is TGTGCCATACCCCCTGGACAGTGGGGTGGCTACACCTTC.

The gene calls are TRBV13 and TRBJ1-2; 7 nucleotides agree with TRBD1. There are 15 residues in the CDR3. Looked up from germline, CDR1 is PRHDT and CDR2 is FYEKMQ (reference sequence). After removal of 0 bases from V and 2 bases from J, the junction contained 3 bases not matched to a gene. The CDR3 DNA is TGTGCCAGCAGCTTAGGAGACAGGGCGAACTATGGCTACACCTTC. Its protein product is CASSLGDRANYGYTF.

The V and J genes are TRBV20-1 and TRBJ1-2; 8 nucleotides line up with TRBD1. V dropped 5 bases and J dropped 7; count of bases not matched to a gene: 3. The CDR3 runs to 11 residues. Germline V gives CDR1 DFQATT, CDR2 SNEGSKA (reference sequence). Here the CDR3 reads CSASDRAGYTF. The CDR3 region has the DNA TGCAGTGCTTCGGACAGGGCTGGCTACACCTTC.

This rearrangement joins TRBV7-2 to TRBJ1-3; weak D call: TRBD1 (5 bases). CDR3 length: 16 residues. The germline gives CDR1 SGHTA, CDR2 FQGNSA. Trimming left V 3 bases short and J 2 bases short, with 14 bases between. The CDR3 protein is CASSFSQGTTGNTIYF. The CDR3, as DNA: TGTGCCAGCAGCTTTTCCCAGGGAACGACTGGAAACACCATATATTTT.

The CDR3 DNA sequence: TGTGCCAGCAGCTTAAAGGGGTCGGGCCACACTGAAGCTTTCTTT. Translation: CASSLKGSGHTEAFF. The chain uses TRBV7-3 and TRBJ1-1, with a possible D match to TRBD1 (5 bases). Germline CDR1 SGHTA, CDR2 FQGTGA. Trimming removed 1 base from V and 3 bases from J, with 12 bases in between. The CDR3 has 15 residues.

The rearrangement uses TRBV6-2 or TRBV6-3 and TRBJ1-2; 7 nucleotides agree with TRBD1. The CDR3 has 14 residues. Germline values: CDR1 MNHEY, CDR2 SVGEGT. Losses at the gene ends were 0 bases for V and 4 bases for J; bases not matched to a gene: 2. The CDR3 DNA sequence: TGTGCCAGCAGTTACTCGGGACAGACCTATGGCTACACCTTC. Its translation: CASSYSGQTYGYTF.

J is TRBJ1-1 and V is TRBV11-1; possibly TRBD1 for D (6 bases). Trimming cost V 5 bases and J 4 bases, with 20 bases left between them. The CDR3 loop spans 16 amino acids. Germline assignment: CDR1 SGHAT and CDR2 FQDESV (reference sequence). CDR3 residues: CASSPGGRRGGTEAFF. For the CDR3, the DNA is TGTGCCAGCAGCCCGGGGGGGCGCCGGGGCGGCACTGAAGCTTTCTTT.

CDR3 sequence reads: CASSRGQGNTEAFF. The CDR3 DNA is TGTGCCAGCAGCCGAGGACAGGGGAACACTGAAGCTTTCTTT. The gene calls are TRBV5-4 and TRBJ1-1; 8 bases fit TRBD1. The length of the CDR3 is 14 residues. The V segment lost 4 bases and the J segment 1 base; nucleotides outside the gene matches: 3. CDR1 and CDR2 from the germline V gene are SGHNT and YYREEE (reference sequence).

This clone turned up a few times. The chain recombines TRBV9 with TRBJ1-3; D is ambiguous. The CDR3 has 13 residues. Per germline, CDR1 SGDLS and CDR2 YYNGEE. Trimming took 0 bases from V and 7 from J, leaving 8 bases between them. The CDR3 coding sequence is TGTGCCAGCAGCGTAGTGATGGGTAACACCATATATTTT. Translating it yields CASSVVMGNTIYF.